This T cell receptor beta chain derives from a study of Ad26.COV2.S vaccination and SARS-CoV-2 variants (dated by TCRdb to about 2021). Study-level background: Vaccine-arm donors were drawn from COV1001, a multicentre, randomized, double-blind, placebo-controlled phase I-IIa trial of Ad26.COV2.S in healthy adults. Ad26.COV2.S was administered intramuscularly at 5 x 10^10 or 1 x 10^11 viral particles, either as a single shot or as two shots given 56 days apart. Sequencing of the TCRbeta repertoire served to evaluate the specificity and breadth of SARS-CoV-2-reactive T cell receptors following Ad26.COV2.S vaccination. The TCR-sequenced set comprised roughly 30 samples: some 20 Ad26.COV2.S vaccine recipients, 5 placebo recipients and 8 SARS-CoV-2 convalescent individuals. Trial participants were randomized into five groups of five, in which low-dose or high-dose Ad26.COV2.S was given once or twice, or placebo was given on both occasions. Investigators did not know the trial group allocation while performing experiments and assessing outcomes.

Study-wide conclusions, independent of this receptor: The authors noted that total T cell responses may have been underestimated by the TCR breadth and depth analyses. The study lacked the statistical power to compare responses across vaccine doses or regimens. Higher spike-specific TCR breadth was observed in Ad26.COV2.S recipients than in placebo recipients (P = 0.0014). Vaccine and placebo recipients had comparable non-spike TCR breadth, which fits with the vaccine containing only spike. After vaccination, substantial breadth of spike-specific CD8+ and CD4+ T cell responses was reported.

The CDR3 covers 15 residues, taking in both the cysteine and the phenylalanine. Here the CDR3 DNA is all that survives: 45 bases in frame from base 1. V gives up 3 bases and J gives up 2 bases, and the segment between their germline ends measures 13 bases. The germline V gene specifies KGHSH as CDR1 and LQKENI as CDR2. A remark on this clone: What this receptor recognizes is not known. Base qualities are not recorded, but no much larger clone differs from it by a single base. The sample has other DNA sequences that encode this CDR3 too.

TCRbeta CDR3 regions were sequenced with the immunoSEQ Assay. After extraction, genomic DNA underwent amplification by bias-controlled multiplex PCR, followed by high-throughput sequencing. From the authors' description of their analysis: To quantify the absolute abundance of each unique TCRbeta CDR3 region, sequences were collapsed and filtered. T cell fraction was estimated by normalizing TCRbeta template counts to usable DNA, which was measured by amplifying reference genes present in all nucleated cells. Repertoire TCRs were annotated as SARS-CoV-2-specific when V gene, CDR3 amino acid sequence and J gene were exactly matched to a known reactive TCR set. The reference SARS-CoV-2 TCR set came from MIRA and was filtered for enrichment in COVID-19-positive ImmuneCODE repertoires, removing public or cross-reactive TCRs. Drawing on the MIRA antigens, annotated TCRs were analysed further at the level of specific ORF or position within ORF. Breadth was defined as the number of annotated unique rearrangements divided by the total number of unique productive rearrangements, and depth was defined as the summed frequency of the annotated unique rearrangements. TCR breadth was compared between groups using two-sided Wilcoxon rank-sum tests. The clones in this table, taken by TCRdb from immuneACCESS, are in-frame only. Not every clone is retained; where verified, under half of the shortfall comes from an unresolved V gene, and the cause of the rest is unknown. V, J and clone size are taken as reported in that table, and D and trimming were inferred from the DNA itself. The table for this sample lists over 400,000 clones; 89% of them were counted only once. The top ten clonotypes cover approximately 2.5% of the sample.

Per the publication, the treatment or condition label means: about 20 received Ad26.COV2.S at low or high dose, single or two shots; about 5 received placebo; per-sample allocation not given. For vaccine and placebo recipients, the sequenced repertoires came from samples collected on day 63 after the first injection. Cohort 1b enrolled 25 to 30 adults aged 18-55 years at a single site in Boston, USA, between 29 July and 7 August 2020. As a vaccine, Ad26.COV2.S was a replication-incompetent adenovirus type 26 vector that expressed a prefusion-stabilized SARS-CoV-2 spike protein derived from the original Wuhan strain.

The chain employs TRBV18 and TRBJ2-5; no D gene is confidently identified. The TCR originated in a person aged 18-65 years who received the Ad26.COV2.S COVID-19 vaccine or a placebo. The sample consisted of peripheral blood, taken in a trial of Ad26.COV2.S vaccine versus placebo. CDR3 protein: CASSPPGSLQETQYF. Here is the DNA: TGTGCCAGCTCACCCCCCGGCAGCCTTCAAGAGACCCAGTACTTC.